The rows below give T cell receptor beta chains drawn from one sample of a study of CD8+ T cells in alopecia areata. Some clones are missing from TCRdb's copy, which holds only in-frame ones; the method was immunoSEQ multiplex PCR. The repertoire includes about 100,000 clones, just under 60% of them detected once, and around 15% sits in the top ten. The sample was CD8+ T cells sorted from blood, taken between weeks 55 and 65, from a patient treated with tofacitinib. These receptors all come from a human donor with alopecia areata. Both conserved end residues are part of each CDR3. The order of the fields is clone size, J gene, V gene, D gene, CDR3 protein, CDR3 DNA. The D gene is left open where the match is weak. Size is omitted from some rows. Given values are once, few, many or a class for expanded clones.

NA,TRBJ2-7,TRBV5-1,TRBD2,CASSLASGGAGEQYF,TGCGCCAGCAGCTTAGCTAGCGGGGGGGCCGGCGAGCAGTACTTC
NA,TRBJ1-4,TRBV5-6,NA,CASSLAWTRNEKLFF,TGTGCCAGCAGCTTGGCTTGGACACGAAATGAAAAACTGTTTTTT
NA,TRBJ2-7,TRBV15,NA,CATSREDRQSYEQYF,TGTGCCACCAGCAGAGAAGACAGGCAGAGTTACGAGCAGTACTTC
once,TRBJ1-2,TRBV12-5,NA,CASGLVGQWLGYTF,TGTGCTAGTGGTTTGGTAGGACAGTGGCTGGGCTACACCTTC
NA,TRBJ2-3,TRBV2,TRBD2,CASSEAYRTSGVSADTQYF,TGTGCCAGCAGTGAAGCGTATAGGACTAGCGGGGTCTCAGCAGATACGCAGTATTTT
NA,TRBJ2-7,TRBV2,TRBD1,CASSFPGQAVHEQYF,TGTGCCAGCAGTTTTCCGGGACAGGCCGTCCACGAGCAGTACTTC
few,TRBJ2-6,TRBV11-3,NA,CASSYSSGANVLTF,TGTGCCAGCAGCTACTCGTCTGGGGCCAACGTCCTGACTTTC
NA,TRBJ2-1,TRBV9,NA,CASSVGRTTYNEQFF,TGTGCCAGCAGCGTAGGCAGGACCACCTACAATGAGCAGTTCTTC
NA,TRBJ2-7,TRBV5-1,NA,CASSLAGNYEQYF,TGCGCCAGCAGCTTGGCGGGAAACTACGAGCAGTACTTC
NA,TRBJ1-1,TRBV5-1,TRBD1,CASSGQVGMNTEAFF,TGCGCCAGCAGCGGACAGGTGGGAATGAACACTGAAGCTTTCTTT
NA,TRBJ2-1,TRBV6-6,NA,CASSYSKSAYNEQFF,TGTGCCAGCAGTTACTCGAAATCGGCCTACAATGAGCAGTTCTTC
NA,TRBJ2-5,TRBV18,NA,CASSPNGQEYQETQYF,TGTGCCAGCTCGCCGAATGGTCAGGAGTACCAAGAGACCCAGTACTTC
NA,TRBJ1-1,TRBV5-6,NA,CASSPGGGEAFF,TGTGCCAGCAGCCCAGGTGGAGGGGAAGCTTTCTTT
NA,TRBJ2-4,TRBV20-1,NA,CSAGKLQYF,TGCAGTGCTGGGAAACTTCAGTACTTC
NA,TRBJ2-1,TRBV30,NA,CAWSVSYNEQFF,TGTGCCTGGAGTGTGTCCTACAATGAGCAGTTCTTC
NA,TRBJ2-7,TRBV5-6,NA,CASSPDGDLTYEQYF,TGTGCCAGCAGCCCCGACGGAGACCTCACCTACGAGCAGTACTTC
NA,TRBJ2-5,TRBV9,NA,CASSVDGAGKTQYF,TGTGCCAGCAGCGTAGACGGGGCTGGGAAGACCCAGTACTTC
few,TRBJ2-2,TRBV15,TRBD1,CATSDRTGDPGELFF,TGTGCCACCAGCGATCGGACAGGGGATCCCGGGGAGCTGTTTTTT
NA,TRBJ2-5,TRBV7-2,NA,CASSLYLTARQETQYF,TGTGCCAGCAGCTTATATTTGACGGCGAGGCAAGAGACCCAGTACTTC
NA,TRBJ1-1,TRBV6-1,NA,CASGPRGSEAFF,TGTGCCAGCGGCCCGAGAGGGTCTGAAGCTTTCTTT
NA,TRBJ2-1,TRBV27,NA,CASSLPGDTNEQFF,TGTGCCAGCAGTTTGCCAGGGGATACGAATGAGCAGTTCTTC
few,TRBJ1-5,TRBV19,NA,CASSIGSGAQPQHF,TGTGCCAGTAGTATTGGTTCGGGAGCTCAGCCCCAGCATTTT
NA,TRBJ1-2,TRBV6-1,NA,CASSEQEGNYGYTF,TGTGCCAGCAGTGAACAGGAGGGGAACTATGGCTACACCTTC
NA,TRBJ1-2,TRBV18,NA,CASSLTGWKVYGYTF,TGTGCCAGCTCACTCACAGGGTGGAAAGTTTATGGCTACACCTTC
NA,TRBJ2-7,TRBV4-1,NA,CASSQGLGAVEQYF,TGCGCCAGCAGCCAAGGGTTGGGGGCGGTTGAGCAGTACTTC
NA,TRBJ2-5,TRBV13,NA,CASSSRGRQETQYF,TGTGCCAGCAGCTCTCGGGGGAGGCAAGAGACCCAGTACTTC
NA,TRBJ1-5,TRBV2,TRBD1,CASKTGTASNQPRHF,TGTGCCAGCAAGACAGGGACCGCTAGTAATCAGCCCCGGCATTTT
few,TRBJ2-3,TRBV7-2,TRBD2,CASSLVVFSGGPPGTQYF,TGTGCCAGCAGCTTAGTAGTTTTCAGCGGGGGGCCGCCCGGTACGCAGTATTTT
NA,TRBJ2-3,TRBV9,TRBD2,CASSVQRGGRDTQYF,TGTGCCAGCAGCGTACAGCGGGGGGGCCGGGATACGCAGTATTTT
NA,TRBJ2-3,TRBV6-4,NA,CASSDSRFTDTQYF,TGTGCCAGCAGTGACTCGAGGTTCACAGATACGCAGTATTTT
once,TRBJ2-1,TRBV10-3,NA,CAISESLLTDSYNEQFF,TGTGCCATCAGTGAGTCCTTATTAACAGACTCCTACAATGAGCAGTTCTTC
NA,TRBJ2-7,TRBV13,NA,CASSLGRAEQYF,TGTGCCAGCAGCCTAGGGAGAGCCGAGCAGTACTTC
once,TRBJ1-6,TRBV5-4,NA,CASSVGINSPLHF,TGTGCCAGCAGTGTCGGCATTAATTCACCCCTCCACTTT
NA,TRBJ2-1,TRBV7-8,TRBD2,CASYMALTSGGDEQFF,TGTGCCAGCTACATGGCCCTGACTAGCGGGGGGGACGAGCAGTTCTTC
few,TRBJ2-7,TRBV2,NA,CASSEFVADEQYF,TGTGCCAGCAGTGAATTTGTCGCAGACGAGCAGTACTTC